Listed below are T cell receptor beta chains from one sample, sequenced in a study of T cells in Graves' hyperthyroidism and ophthalmopathy. TCRdb fed the multiplex PCR reads into MiXCR, producing one record per CDR3 protein. The sample carries around 560,000 distinct CDR3 sequences, over 15% recorded once. Specimen: blood. The receptor source for this set is a woman aged 18 to 35 with Graves' hyperthyroidism. CDR3s include the opening cysteine and the closing phenylalanine or tryptophan. The order of the fields is clone size, D gene, J gene, V gene, CDR3 protein, CDR3 DNA. The D gene is left open where the match is weak. Size values are once, few and many counts, or a class for expanded clones, and some rows have none.

>NA|TRBD1|TRBJ2-7|TRBV20-1
CSASGTDLYEQYF
TGCAGTGCTAGTGGGACAGACCTTTACGAGCAGTACTTC
>many|NA|TRBJ1-1|TRBV6-5
CASSYSSQTVMNTEAFF
TGTGCCAGCAGTTACTCTAGCCAGACAGTCATGAACACTGAAGCTTTCTTT
>many|NA|TRBJ2-3|TRBV11-3
CASSLSRSADTQYF
TGTGCCAGCAGCTTATCGAGGTCTGCCGATACGCAGTATTTT
>many|NA|TRBJ2-1|TRBV30
CAWALRPPGYQFF
TGTGCCTGGGCCCTTCGGCCCCCCGGGTATCAGTTCTTC
>NA|NA|TRBJ2-7|TRBV11-2
CASSLWGSANSYEQYF
TGTGCCAGCAGCTTATGGGGTAGCGCGAACTCCTACGAGCAGTACTTC
>many|TRBD1|TRBJ1-1|TRBV5-1
CASSPGLRGTGTEAFF
TGCGCCAGCAGCCCAGGACTCAGGGGGACGGGCACTGAAGCTTTCTTT
>NA|NA|TRBJ2-2|TRBV30
CACLRPNTGELFF
TGTGCCTGTTTAAGGCCGAACACCGGGGAGCTGTTTTTT
>many|TRBD1|TRBJ2-7|TRBV27
CASSPTGLSSGEQYF
TGTGCCAGCAGTCCGACAGGGCTCAGTAGTGGGGAGCAGTACTTC
>many|NA|TRBJ1-2|TRBV15
CATSRPPSQGSTDLRGGYTF
TGTGCCACCAGCAGACCTCCCAGTCAAGGCTCTACCGACCTAAGAGGGGGCTACACCTTC
>NA|NA|TRBJ2-5|TRBV5-1
CASSQRRLTTLQETQYF
TGCGCCAGCAGCCAGCGACGCCTGACAACACTTCAAGAGACCCAGTACTTC
>few|TRBD2|TRBJ2-3|TRBV7-2
CASSLDSGGAADTQYF
TGTGCCAGCAGCTTAGATAGCGGGGGGGCCGCAGATACGCAGTATTTT
>NA|NA|TRBJ1-5|TRBV6-1
CASSVLIGNQPQHF
TGTGCCAGCAGTGTCCTGATCGGCAATCAGCCCCAGCATTTT
>NA|TRBD2|TRBJ2-1|TRBV6-5
CASSSAGTSGGNEQFF
TGTGCCAGCAGTTCCGCCGGGACTAGCGGAGGCAATGAGCAGTTCTTC
>NA|NA|TRBJ2-4|TRBV25-1
CASSGGTPEAKNIQYF
TGTGCCAGCAGTGGCGGGACCCCGGAGGCCAAAAACATTCAGTACTTC
>few|NA|TRBJ2-7|TRBV6-4
CASSDSWVRKTYEQYF
TGTGCCAGCAGTGACTCGTGGGTTCGGAAAACCTACGAGCAGTACTTC
>NA|NA|TRBJ1-5|TRBV5-1
CASSPAEAWGNQPQHF
TGCGCCAGCAGCCCGGCAGAGGCATGGGGCAATCAGCCCCAGCATTTT
>NA|NA|TRBJ1-5|TRBV4-2
CASSLIPLLGSQPQHF
TGTGCCAGCAGCCTAATCCCCCTTCTTGGGAGTCAGCCCCAGCATTTT
>NA|NA|TRBJ2-2|TRBV25-1
CASRRSPFEGGTGELFF
TGTGCCAGCAGGAGAAGCCCTTTTGAGGGGGGGACCGGGGAGCTGTTTTTT
>once|TRBD2|TRBJ2-5|TRBV29-1
CSTTPTSGGALETQYF
TGCAGCACCACCCCGACTAGCGGGGGGGCATTAGAGACCCAGTACTTC
>many|NA|TRBJ2-3|TRBV12-3/TRBV12-4
CAGARQVSDTQYF
TGTGCCGGAGCGCGACAGGTTTCAGATACGCAGTATTTT
>NA|NA|TRBJ1-3|TRBV29-1
CSVRTGNTIYF
TGCAGCGTGAGGACAGGAAACACCATATATTTT
>many|TRBD1|TRBJ1-2|TRBV24-1
CATRSWAGGEGYTF
TGTGCCACCAGGTCCTGGGCAGGGGGAGAAGGCTACACCTTC
>few|TRBD1|TRBJ2-1|TRBV29-1
CSVEGTGYNEQFF
TGCAGCGTTGAAGGGACAGGGTACAATGAGCAGTTCTTC
>NA|NA|TRBJ2-1|TRBV29-1
CSVVPEQVKGTYNEQFF
TGCAGCGTTGTCCCTGAACAGGTCAAGGGCACCTACAATGAGCAGTTCTTC
>many|NA|TRBJ2-5|TRBV6-1
CASSGIFQDQETQYF
TGTGCCAGCAGTGGAATATTCCAGGACCAAGAGACCCAGTACTTC
>NA|NA|TRBJ2-5|TRBV7-9
CASSLAGRGVMETQYF
TGTGCCAGCAGCTTGGCCGGGCGAGGGGTTATGGAGACCCAGTACTTC
>NA|NA|TRBJ2-3|TRBV19
CASSTVGGTDTQYF
TGTGCCAGTAGTACAGTGGGGGGAACAGATACGCAGTATTTT